The text below deals with one T cell receptor beta chain. V was shortened by 3 bases and J by 4 bases, with 9 bases between the two germline ends. CDR3 length equals 13 residues. Germline CDR1 and CDR2: SGHVS and FQNEAQ. This specimen belongs to a study of cytomegalovirus exposure and HLA in healthy donors. In the PCR, 60 Vbeta and 13 Jbeta primers were used. Measured with immunoSEQ multiplex PCR; TCRdb has only the in-frame clones, and not every one. This sample has about 210,000 clones; more than 70% occur once, and the top ten carry more than 0.45%. The sequence came from a boy aged 5-17 years in good health and CMV-seronegative. The V gene is TRBV7-8, the J gene TRBJ1-1; weak D call: TRBD1 (5 bases). The sequenced sample was PBMCs. CDR3 DNA sequence: TGTGCCAGCAGCTTGGGGCGTCCCACTGAAGCTTTCTTT. Protein product: CASSLGRPTEAFF.